Shown below are 15 T cell receptor beta chains from a single sample sequenced in a study of T cells in Graves' hyperthyroidism and ophthalmopathy. Template material for amplifying TCR beta CDR3 regions consisted of RNA transcripts. A first-round RT-PCR of the TCR CDR3 used the HTBI primer set. TCRdb used MiXCR to reprocess the multiplex PCR reads, holding one entry per CDR3 protein. The table records 400,000 to 500,000 distinct CDR3 sequences, around 13% of them present only once. The material sequenced was blood. Receptor source: a woman aged 18-29 years with Graves' hyperthyroidism.

The table lists this clonotype with a few counts. The chain recombines TRBV7-9 with TRBJ2-3, with TRBD2 identical over 9 bases. In germline, CDR1 is SEHNR, CDR2 FQNEAQ (reference sequence). This CDR3 has 16 amino acids. The V gene end was trimmed by 5 bases and the J gene end by 6 bases; junction bases not matched to a gene: 12. CDR3 residues: CASSPGVAGGRDTQYF. CDR3 in DNA: TGTGCCAGCAGCCCAGGAGTGGCGGGGGGGCGGGATACGCAGTATTTT.

With respect to this clonotype: This may stem from a read error, because a much larger clone lies one nucleotide away. The CDR3 nucleotides are TGTGCCAGCAGTTTGGGAGGGGGGGGACGGCACCAGCCCCAGCATTTT. It specifies CASSLGGGGRHQPQHF. The chain recombines TRBV12-3 or TRBV12-4 with TRBJ1-5, with D maybe TRBD1 (6 bases). Trimming pared 3 bases from V and 7 bases from J, leaving 19 bases between. This CDR3 has 16 amino acids.

This clonotype came up many times. The chain recombines TRBV20-1 with TRBJ2-7; D is unresolved. The CDR3 length is 12 residues. V lost 5 bases to trimming and J lost 2 bases, with 10 bases between them. Germline V gives CDR1 DFQATT, CDR2 SNEGSKA (reference sequence). CDR3 amino acids: CSAHLRPYEQYF. The CDR3 nucleotides are TGCAGTGCTCATCTCCGACCCTACGAGCAGTACTTC.

This clonotype has ten or more counts. The chain employs TRBV2 and TRBJ1-5; no firm D call. V was shortened by 8 bases and J by 4 bases, with 9 bases between the two germline ends. Germline V gene sequence: CDR1 SNHLY, CDR2 FYNNEI. The CDR3 is made up of 12 amino acids. The DNA of the CDR3 is TGTGCCAGCGGCCCTCAGAATCAGCCCCAGCATTTT. Protein: CASGPQNQPQHF.

A few counts support this clonotype. Here the CDR3 DNA reads TGTGCCACCAGTGATTTGGACAGCACAGATACGCAGTATTTT. The encoded protein is CATSDLDSTDTQYF. The chain joins TRBV24-1 to TRBJ2-3; D ambiguous. Trimming pared 0 bases from V and 0 bases from J, leaving 3 bases between. Germline V CDR1 and CDR2: KGHDR, SFDVKD. CDR3 size: 14 residues.

The rearrangement uses TRBV6-1 and TRBJ2-5; 7 nucleotides agree with TRBD1. With V trimmed by 7 bases and J by 2 bases, 7 bases remained unmatched. Germline-derived CDR1 and CDR2 are MNHNS and SASEGT. CDR3 length: 14 residues. The CDR3 region has the DNA TGTGCCAGCAAGGAACCGGGACAGCAAGAGACCCAGTACTTC. Protein: CASKEPGQQETQYF.

Comments on this clonotype: Possible read error: a much larger clone is one base away. The CDR3 does not end in the conserved phenylalanine or tryptophan, so this is likely a read error. This sequence joins TRBV2 and TRBJ1-1, with 9 bases aligning to TRBD1. CDR1 is SNHLY and CDR2 is FYNNEI in the germline V gene. There are 14 residues in the CDR3. V shed 5 bases, J shed 6 bases, and the junction held 7 bases outside the gene matches. In DNA form, the CDR3 reads TGTGCCAGCAGTTTTCCCGGGACAGGGTCTGAAGCTTTCCTT. Translated: CASSFPGTGSEAFL.

The sample holds many counts of this clonotype. The gene calls are TRBV9 and TRBJ1-6, with a possible D match to TRBD1 (5 bases). V was clipped by 5 bases and J by 5 bases, with 11 bases between them. CDR1 is SGDLS and CDR2 is YYNGEE in the germline V gene. The CDR3 has 14 amino acids. The CDR3 DNA reads as TGTGCCAGCAGTCGTACAGGAGATAATTCACCCCTCCACTTT. Translated: CASSRTGDNSPLHF.

At least ten counts were recorded for this clonotype. V usage is TRBV28 and J usage is TRBJ1-2; a possible D gene is TRBD1 (6 bases). Per germline, CDR1 MDHEN and CDR2 SYDVKM. CDR3 length: 15 residues. V shed 5 bases and J shed 5 bases, with 18 bases lying between them. CDR3 nucleotide sequence: TGTGCCAGCAGTCTAGAAGTTGAGGGGGGGTATGGCTACACCTTC. This sequence encodes CASSLEVEGGYGYTF.

As regards this clonotype: Being one base from a much bigger clone, this may be a read error. The genes are TRBV30 and TRBJ2-2, with D uncertain. The CDR3 loop spans 13 amino acids. Germline CDR1 and CDR2: GTSNPN and SVGIG (reference sequence). Between the trimmed V and J ends, which lost 5 bases and 1 base, there was a span of 8 bases. Written as DNA, the CDR3 is TGTGCCTGGCGCACGGGGAACACCGGGGAGCTGTTTTTT. Its translation: CAWRTGNTGELFF.

This clonotype was observed many times. The V call is TRBV7-9, the J call TRBJ2-5; no definite D call. The CDR3 has 12 amino acids. Per germline, CDR1 SEHNR and CDR2 FQNEAQ (reference sequence). The V and J ends lost 5 bases and 4 bases respectively, with 8 bases between them. The CDR3 DNA reads TGTGCCAGCAGCGCCTACATAGAGACCCAGTACTTC. Its translation: CASSAYIETQYF.

The gene calls are TRBV19 and TRBJ1-1; TRBD1 might be the D (6 bases). The CDR3 length is 17 residues. V lost 3 bases to trimming and J lost 4 bases, with 21 bases between them. Germline V gene sequence: CDR1 LNHDA, CDR2 SQIVND (reference sequence). CDR3 sequence: CASSILGGIDRVTEAFF. CDR3 in DNA: TGTGCCAGTAGTATCTTAGGGGGAATCGATAGGGTCACTGAAGCTTTCTTT.

This clonotype has a handful of counts. The chain recombines TRBV9 with TRBJ2-1, with D uncertain. This CDR3 comprises 13 residues. Germline CDR1 SGDLS, CDR2 YYNGEE. Trimming removed 4 bases from V and 8 bases from J, with 13 bases in between. The CDR3: CASSRTQLHEQFF. DNA for the CDR3: TGTGCCAGCAGCAGAACACAGCTCCATGAGCAGTTCTTC.

This rearrangement joins TRBV13 to TRBJ1-6; possibly TRBD1 for D (5 bases). The germline CDR1 and CDR2 sequences are PRHDT and FYEKMQ (reference sequence). The CDR3 is made up of 18 amino acids. V was cut by 4 bases and J by 0 bases, with 16 bases left in between. The CDR3 here is CASSSPQGRNSYNSPLHF. The CDR3 DNA reads as TGTGCCAGCAGCTCCCCCCAGGGACGGAACTCCTATAATTCACCCCTCCACTTT.

This clonotype came up many times. DNA for the CDR3: TGTGCCAGCTCACGTACAGGGGCTCGGGGACAGCCCCAGCATTTT. It translates to CASSRTGARGQPQHF. V and J are TRBV18 and TRBJ1-5; 7 bases agree with TRBD1. V was pared by 4 bases and J by 7 bases, with 10 bases of the junction left unmatched. Germline-derived CDR1 and CDR2 are KGHSH and LQKENI. The CDR3 sequence is 15 residues long.